These 19 T cell receptor beta chains came from one sample sequenced in a study of shared T cell receptors in the human thymus. Generated by immunoSEQ multiplex PCR, the TCRdb table keeps only in-frame clones and is missing some. The sample lists hundreds of thousands of clones; approximately 90% were seen once. These data also formed part of another study, on human thymus T cells.

The material sequenced was thymocytes. The receptors were gathered from a boy under two years old with a congenital heart defect.

This clone was observed a handful of times. The chain recombines TRBV7-2 with TRBJ2-7, with 9 bases fitting TRBD1. Germline loops: CDR1 SGHTA, CDR2 FQGNSA. V lost 0 bases to trimming and J lost 2 bases; unmatched junction nucleotides: 2. The CDR3 runs to 15 residues. This chain's CDR3 is CASSLAGQGAYEQYF. The CDR3 bases are TGTGCCAGCAGCTTAGCGGGACAGGGCGCCTACGAGCAGTACTTC. The variable domain in full, with the rest retrieved from reference TRBV7-2 and TRBJ2-7, is GAGVSQSPSNKVTEKGKDVELRCDPISGHTALYWYRQSLGQGLEFLIYFQGNSAPDKSGLPSDRFSAERTGGSVSTLTIQRTQQEDSAVYLCASSLAGQGAYEQYFGPGTRLTVT.

This chain links TRBV27 with TRBJ2-7, with 7 bases that match TRBD2. Germline trimming cut 4 bases from V and 6 bases from J; bases unmatched to any gene: 9. This CDR3 is 14 amino acids long. The V gene's germline CDR1 is MNHEY and CDR2 SMNVEV (reference sequence). The CDR3 reads CASSWGGMLREQYF. The DNA of the CDR3 is TGTGCCAGCAGTTGGGGGGGAATGCTGCGCGAGCAGTACTTC.

The J gene is TRBJ2-7, the V gene TRBV6-5; the match to TRBD1 covers 9 bases. The CDR3 spans 13 residues. V lost 9 bases, J lost 5 bases, and 8 bases stayed unmatched. Germline CDR1 reads MNHEY; CDR2 reads SVGAGI. The CDR3 region has the DNA TGTGCCAGACCCCGGGACAGGGTCGACGAGCAGTACTTC. Protein sequence: CARPRDRVDEQYF.

V gene TRBV30 combines with J gene TRBJ1-3, with 12 bases lining up with TRBD1. After removal of 2 bases from V and 8 bases from J, the junction contained 16 bases not matched to a gene. This CDR3 is 18 amino acids long. Per germline, CDR1 GTSNPN and CDR2 SVGIG (reference sequence). In DNA, the CDR3 is TGTGCCTGGAGTCCCCCTCTAAGCCCGGGACAGGGGGCACACACCATATATTTT. It encodes CAWSPPLSPGQGAHTIYF.

V usage is TRBV5-6 and J usage is TRBJ1-2, with TRBD1 identical over 8 bases. Germline CDR1 and CDR2: SGHDT and YYEEEE. The CDR3 contains 14 residues. The trim removed 2 bases at V and 6 bases at J, leaving 6 bases unmatched. The CDR3 sequence: CASSLPNRGDGYTF. The DNA for the CDR3 is TGTGCCAGCAGCTTACCAAACAGGGGGGATGGCTACACCTTC.

The V and J genes are TRBV27 and TRBJ2-3; TRBD1 matches 7 bases. The CDR3 is made up of 15 amino acids. The germline V gene has CDR1 MNHEY and CDR2 SMNVEV (reference sequence). The V and J ends lost 1 base and 3 bases, in that order; junction bases with no gene match: 4. The CDR3 DNA sequence: TGTGCCAGCAGTTTATTGGGCAGGGGGACAGATACGCAGTATTTT. As protein: CASSLLGRGTDTQYF.

The genes are TRBV14 and TRBJ2-3, with TRBD2 matching 11 bases. The CDR3 is 16 amino acids. Trimming at V came to 2 bases and at J to 5 bases, leaving 6 bases not matched to a gene. Per the germline V gene, CDR1 is SGHDN and CDR2 is FVKESK. The CDR3 is CASSQKVAGGRDTQYF. The CDR3 DNA reads as TGTGCCAGCAGCCAAAAGGTAGCGGGAGGGCGAGATACGCAGTATTTT.

This clone was seen only a few times. The gene calls are TRBV5-6 and TRBJ1-3; 7 positions agree with TRBD1. This CDR3 is built from 14 residues. The germline gives CDR1 SGHDT, CDR2 YYEEEE. V trimming: 0 bases; J trimming: 7 bases; junction bases outside the gene matches: 4. CDR3: CASSLVSRGNTIYF. Here the CDR3 DNA reads TGTGCCAGCAGCTTGGTTTCCAGGGGGAACACCATATATTTT.

The chain joins TRBV5-1 to TRBJ1-1, with 9 nucleotides matching TRBD1. The CDR3 is 15 residues long. CDR1 SGHRS and CDR2 YFSETQ come from the germline V gene. Trimming took 2 bases from V and 0 from J; bases not matched to a gene: 2. CDR3 protein: CASSFRDRVNTEAFF. In DNA form, the CDR3 reads TGCGCCAGCAGCTTTCGGGACAGGGTGAACACTGAAGCTTTCTTT.

V and J are TRBV23-1 and TRBJ1-1; TRBD1 aligns across 11 bases. TRBV23-1 is labeled an ORF, and its function is uncertain. Trimming removed 7 bases from V and 6 bases from J; junction bases left unmatched: 7. The CDR3 loop spans 14 amino acids. This CDR3 is CASKLGQGAPEAFF. The DNA for the CDR3 is TGCGCCAGCAAGCTAGGACAGGGGGCGCCTGAAGCTTTCTTT.

The chain has TRBV2 and TRBJ1-1; possible D gene TRBD1, 6 bases. From germline, CDR1 is SNHLY and CDR2 FYNNEI. Trimming left V 7 bases short and J 2 bases short, with 8 bases between. There are 12 residues in the CDR3. CDR3 sequence: CASKQGNTEAFF. As DNA, the CDR3 is TGTGCCAGCAAACAGGGAAACACTGAAGCTTTCTTT.

The chain couples TRBV5-1 to TRBJ1-2; D ambiguous. The CDR3 is 15 amino acids. Germline V CDR1 and CDR2: SGHRS, YFSETQ. Trimming removed 0 bases from V and 2 bases from J, with 11 bases in between. In DNA form, the CDR3 reads TGCGCCAGCAGCTTGGCCCTGAGAGGGAACTATGGCTACACCTTC. Translated: CASSLALRGNYGYTF.

V usage is TRBV27 and J usage is TRBJ1-5; TRBD1 aligns across 7 bases. Germline lookup yields CDR1 MNHEY and CDR2 SMNVEV (reference sequence). This CDR3 spans 15 amino acids. With 6 bases clipped from V and 2 bases from J, the junction kept 7 bases outside the gene matches. As DNA, the CDR3 is TGTGCCAGCAGGCCCATAACAGGGGGCAATCAGCCCCAGCATTTT. Protein product: CASRPITGGNQPQHF.

The chain combines TRBV14 with TRBJ2-7, with 8 bases fitting TRBD1. Germline V gene sequence: CDR1 SGHDN, CDR2 FVKESK. The CDR3 runs 18 residues. The ends lost 3 bases at V and 3 bases at J; junction bases unmatched: 16. The CDR3 region has the DNA TGTGCCAGCAGCCAGAATGGACAGGGTGGCGGGATTTACTACGAGCAGTACTTC. This encodes CASSQNGQGGGIYYEQYF.

This chain links TRBV10-3 with TRBJ1-5; D ambiguous. Germline-derived CDR1 and CDR2 are ENHRY and SYGVKD. Trimming removed 3 bases at V and 7 bases at J, with 19 bases between. This CDR3 region has 16 residues. CDR3 in DNA: TGTGCCATCAGTGACTCTTCCGGGGTTTCAGGCCAGCCCCAGCATTTT. Protein: CAISDSSGVSGQPQHF.

V gene TRBV4-3 combines with J gene TRBJ2-2; D is perhaps TRBD2 (6 bases). The CDR3 has 17 residues. V lost 0 bases to trimming and J lost 2 bases, with 13 bases between them. Germline V gives CDR1 LGHNA, CDR2 YSLEER. The CDR3 DNA is TGCGCCAGCAGCCAAGAAGGTAGCGGTGCAAACACCGGGGAGCTGTTTTTT. This sequence encodes CASSQEGSGANTGELFF.

The J gene is TRBJ2-5, the V gene TRBV7-6; 7 bases align to TRBD1. The CDR3 loop spans 13 amino acids. Unmatched junction bases numbered 2, after V lost 2 bases and J lost 5 bases. Germline values: CDR1 SGHVS, CDR2 FNYEAQ. The CDR3 sequence: CASSLRQGETQYF. DNA of the CDR3: TGTGCCAGCAGCTTAAGACAGGGTGAGACCCAGTACTTC.

The chain is built from TRBV29-1 and TRBJ2-1; 9 bases match TRBD2. J gave up 6 bases and V 4 bases, and 16 bases lay outside the gene matches. Germline V gene data show CDR1 as SQVTM and CDR2 as ANQGSEA. The CDR3 is 17 amino acids. Here the CDR3 DNA reads TGCAGCGTTGGACCCTCGGAGGGGAGCGGGAGGCCCAATGAGCAGTTCTTC. Its protein is CSVGPSEGSGRPNEQFF.

This chain links TRBV21-1 with TRBJ2-5; TRBD2, the D gene given by the table, was not confirmed from the DNA. TRBV21-1 is tagged as a pseudogene. The CDR3 covers 19 residues. CDR3 amino acids: CASNPGLAGLFLYQETQYF. The CDR3 bases are TGTGCCAGCAACCCTGGACTAGCGGGTCTCTTCCTGTACCAAGAGACCCAGTACTTC.